The clone carrying this TCR beta chain was recorded many times. TCR beta CDR3 sequences were amplified from RNA transcripts. Carried out on the TCR CDR3, a first-round RT-PCR used the HTBI primer set. TCRdb re-analysed the multiplex PCR reads in MiXCR, keeping a single row per CDR3 protein. The sample has some 770,000 distinct CDR3 sequences, 16% seen once; the top ten hold approximately 8.4%. The data are from a study of T cells in Graves' hyperthyroidism and ophthalmopathy. The CDR3 consists of 18 residues. Germline assignment: CDR1 SGDLS and CDR2 YYNGEE. The V segment lost 2 bases and the J segment 5 bases; nucleotides outside the gene matches: 18. Graves' hyperthyroidism was deemed stable given no ophthalmopathy progression within 18 months. Any patient presenting with uncontrolled infection, other autoimmune disease, pregnancy or lactation was left out.

This TCR was sampled from a man aged 18 to 29 with Graves' hyperthyroidism. Sequencing was done on a sample of blood. The rearrangement uses TRBV9 and TRBJ2-5; TRBD2 aligns across 7 bases. CDR3 sequence reads: CASSVDPLEAGADETQYF. The CDR3 DNA sequence: TGTGCCAGCAGCGTGGACCCCCTCGAGGCGGGAGCGGATGAGACCCAGTACTTC.